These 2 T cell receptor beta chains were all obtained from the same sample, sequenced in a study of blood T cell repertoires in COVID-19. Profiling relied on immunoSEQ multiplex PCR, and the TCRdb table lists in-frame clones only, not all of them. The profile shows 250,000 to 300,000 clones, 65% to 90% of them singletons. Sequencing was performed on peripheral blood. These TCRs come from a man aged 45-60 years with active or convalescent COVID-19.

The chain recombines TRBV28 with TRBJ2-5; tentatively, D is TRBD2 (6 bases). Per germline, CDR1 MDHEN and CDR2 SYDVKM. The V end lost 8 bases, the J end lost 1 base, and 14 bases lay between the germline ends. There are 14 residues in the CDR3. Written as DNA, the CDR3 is TGTGCCAGCGGGGGGATTGGAGTCCAAGAGACCCAGTACTTC. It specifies CASGGIGVQETQYF.

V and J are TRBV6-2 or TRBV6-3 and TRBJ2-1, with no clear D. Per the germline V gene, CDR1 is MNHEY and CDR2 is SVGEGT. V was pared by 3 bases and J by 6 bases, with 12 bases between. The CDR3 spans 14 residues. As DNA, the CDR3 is TGTGCCAGCAGTTATCTTAGCTCAGTCAATGAGCAGTTCTTC. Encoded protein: CASSYLSSVNEQFF.